This record concerns one TCR beta chain sequence. Its antigen is unknown. No base qualities exist here, and no much larger clone lies one base off it. The sample's time point, from its label and the paper: late sampling 161 to 241 days after vaccination in a few convalescent patients. The treatment or condition label here, explained by the study, means: roughly 11-day PBMC culture with coronavirus spike peptide pools or control peptides (ViraFEST assay). To expand antigen-specific T cells with peptide pools and then pick out the expanded clonotypes through TCR sequencing, the study relied on the ViraFEST assay. The convalescent patients' positive SARS-CoV-2 PCR tests were from March to December 2020, which was before the Alpha, Beta and Delta variants emerged in the United States. PBMCs were cultured at about 2 million per well in IMDM supplemented with about 5% human AB serum and 8.5 to 10 IU/ml IL-2, with roughly 10 ug/ml peptide pools added. Half of the culture medium was replaced with fresh IL-2-containing medium on days 3 and 7. After 10 to 11 days of culture, CD4+ T cells were isolated by negative selection using the EasySep CD4+ T cell isolation kit. Ficoll-Paque Plus gradient centrifugation was used to isolate PBMCs from whole blood, and the isolated PBMCs were then either used fresh or cryopreserved at -140C. Culture conditions were generally each tested in triplicate wells.

Libraries were prepared through PCR. DNA from cultured CD4+ T cells was subjected to TCR sequencing with the Oncomine TCR Beta short-read assay at the Johns Hopkins FTIC core. Genomic DNA was extracted from the cultured CD4+ T cells with the QIAamp micro DNA kit. The Oncomine TCR Beta libraries from cultured CD4+ T cells were pooled using unique dual indexes and then sequenced on an Illumina iSeq 100. Regarding the original processing steps: Non-productive sequences were removed, and CDR3s not starting with C, not ending with F or W, or shorter than 7 amino acids were discarded. Antigen-specific clonotypes were identified with the MANAFEST web application by comparing peptide-stimulated wells with reference and other culture wells. For a clone to be called positive, the clone needed an FDR below 0.05, an odds ratio above 5, and a productive frequency above 0.1% in at least two of three replicate wells. A clonotype counted as cross-reactive if it showed significant expansion both in the SARS-CoV-2 spike wells and in at least one common cold coronavirus spike condition. Levenshtein distances (stringdist) and unrooted phylogenetic trees (ape) in R version 3.6.1 were used to assess CDR3 homology. In TCRdb, the public reads were trimmed at Q25 with fastp and aligned with MiXCR, with productive beta chains retained. All rows with the same CDR3 protein become a single entry with the most common DNA and genes. These V and J calls are TCRdb output, not the study's own analysis. The sample table holds around 20,000 distinct CDR3 sequences, of which over 35% were seen once. The ten largest clones add up to about 17% of the sample.

From the cysteine through the phenylalanine, the CDR3 covers 14 amino acids. CDR3 DNA only is kept here, 42 bases in frame from base 1. V drops 0 bases and J drops 10 bases, leaving 15 bases in between. The germline V gene provides CDR1 SNHLY and CDR2 FYNNEI. This entry belongs to a study of vaccination and CD4 T cells after COVID-19 (dated by TCRdb to between 2020 and 2023). For the wider study: Every convalescent patient had a positive nasal swab PCR test for SARS-CoV-2, with mild disease in roughly nine patients and severe disease in one. Six males and four females were included in the convalescent cohort, with two Hispanic individuals, seven Caucasians, two Asians and one multiracial person represented. Participants got two doses of the Pfizer-BioNTech BNT162b2 vaccine (n=8) or two doses of the Moderna mRNA-1273 vaccine (n=2). Post-COVID blood samples from convalescent patients were collected a median of around 110 days after diagnosis, with a range of roughly 30 to 161 days. Post-vaccine blood samples were collected a median of about 66 days after the second vaccine dose, ranging from about 13 to 241 days. For a few convalescent patients, samples were collected at an early post-vaccination timepoint (day 14) as well as at a late post-vaccination timepoint (days 161 to 241). Culture stimuli were overlapping spike peptide pools from SARS-CoV-2 and from the common cold coronaviruses HCoV-NL63, HCoV-OC43 and HCoV-229E. As controls, cultures received a CEFX viral epitope pool (the positive control), an HIV-1 Nef peptide pool (the negative control), or no peptide at all. In around 9 COVID-19 convalescent patients and a handful of infection-naive healthy vaccine recipients, researchers compared the spike-specific CD4+ TCR repertoire from before mRNA vaccination with the repertoire from after.

General conclusions and limits of the study: Of the vaccine-specific clones found in convalescent patients, nearly all (304 of 307) were mono-reactive for SARS-CoV-2 spike instead of being cross-reactive with common cold coronaviruses. Among the post-vaccine SARS-CoV-2-reactive clones in convalescent patients, a median 86.3% showed up only after vaccination, which suggests vaccine-specific priming. An increase in the median number of SARS-CoV-2-reactive clonotypes from approximately 20 after infection to a few dozen after vaccination was observed, but the change was not found to be significant. The number of convalescent patients in the study was relatively small, and the study did not examine early timepoints following natural infection.

This specimen was CD4+ T cells from blood, cultured in vitro, taken about 7 months after SARS-CoV-2 vaccination. This TCR derives from a human donor who had recovered from COVID-19. The sequence links TRBV2 to TRBJ2-5, and possibly TRBD2, on 5 matching bases. Read as DNA, the sequence is TGTGCCAGCAGTGAAGCGCTTGAGGGTAGGGTCCAGTACTTC. Its amino acids are CASSEALEGRVQYF.